Reported below is one T cell receptor (beta chain). Only Caucasian adults living in Nashville, Tennessee served as donors. Germline V lookup: CDR1 MNHEY, CDR2 SMNVEV (reference sequence). V was shortened by 5 bases and J by 2 bases, with 21 bases between the two germline ends. The CDR3 sequence is 18 residues long. The data were taken from a study of shared clonotypes between healthy human individuals. Each replicate PCR on the sorted subsets used roughly 190 ng DNA (about 30,000 T cell genomes). TCRdb's copy holds only in-frame clones and misses some; the assay was immunoSEQ multiplex PCR. Among 2 million to 2.5 million clones listed, over 90% were seen once.

This sequence originates from a man in his late teens or twenties in good health. Some clones in this sample may be carry-over from other donors' samples. The sample taken for sequencing was naive CD4+ T cells from PBMCs. Regarding subset: CD45RA+ positively selected. The V gene is TRBV27, the J gene TRBJ2-2; the D call may be TRBD1 or TRBD2 (7 bases each). Here the CDR3 DNA reads TGTGCCAGCAGTAGGGGACTACCGGGACAGCAAAACACCGGGGAGCTGTTTTTT. Protein sequence: CASSRGLPGQQNTGELFF.